This TCR beta chain was found in a study of cytomegalovirus exposure and HLA in healthy donors. Deletions cut 4 bases from V and 9 bases from J, with 19 bases between. The CDR3 spans 15 residues. CDR1 SSHAT and CDR2 FNYEAQ come from the germline V gene (reference sequence). 60 Vbeta and 13 Jbeta primers were used in PCR. How the authors handled the data: In a later analysis, the count reached some 73 million unique TCR beta chains, with 10 million to 14 million shared. Clones were read by immunoSEQ multiplex PCR, and TCRdb kept only the in-frame ones, dropping some. That table furnishes V, J and clone size, whereas the DNA furnished D and trimming. The repertoire includes 150,000 or so clones, around 80% of them detected once, and around 1.5% sits in the top ten.

The sequence was obtained from a man aged 35-49 years in good health and CMV-seronegative. This chain uses TRBV7-7 with TRBJ2-1; D is perhaps TRBD2 (6 bases). The sample comprised PBMCs. For the CDR3, the DNA is TGTGCCAGCAGCTCCGGGACTCCCCTATCCGGTGAGCAGTTCTTC. Translated, it gives CASSSGTPLSGEQFF.